Shown below are 9 T cell receptor beta chains from a single sample sequenced in a study of beta chain features in type 1 diabetes. As every portion of the isolated RNA was reverse transcribed, the sequencing read expressed TCRB transcripts. Here immunoSEQ multiplex PCR was the method, and the copy in TCRdb shows in-frame clones only, minus some. The sample carries under 250,000 clones, roughly 13% recorded once. Sequenced input: naive CD4+ T cells from blood. The receptors here all came from a woman aged 40 to 55 in good health.

V usage is TRBV2 and J usage is TRBJ2-1; 7 nucleotides align to TRBD1. Trimming took 4 bases from V and 2 from J; bases not matched to a gene: 11. The germline V gene encodes CDR1 SNHLY and CDR2 FYNNEI. The CDR3 spans 17 residues. CDR3 sequence (DNA): TGTGCCAGCAGTGGGACAACAGGGGAAAGCGCCTACAATGAGCAGTTCTTC. Translated: CASSGTTGESAYNEQFF.

V and J are TRBV13 and TRBJ2-5; 8 nucleotides agree with TRBD1. The better agreement between TRBJ2-7 and the DNA end casts doubt on the J call. Germline loops: CDR1 PRHDT, CDR2 FYEKMQ (reference sequence). CDR3 length: 15 amino acids. The CDR3 DNA is TGTGCCAGCAGCGCCGACAGGGGTCACTCCTACGAGCAGTACTTC. As protein: CASSADRGHSYEQYF.

This clone occurred a few times. This rearrangement joins TRBV19 to TRBJ2-2, with D perhaps matching TRBD1 (6 bases). Trimming stripped 6 bases from V and 3 bases from J, with 17 bases between. The CDR3 is 16 residues long. The germline V gene has CDR1 LNHDA and CDR2 SQIVND (reference sequence). The CDR3 DNA is TGTGCCAGTAGGACAAGCCAGGGGCTGGACACCGGGGAGCTGTTTTTT. Its translation is CASRTSQGLDTGELFF.

This clone has a handful of counts. This chain connects TRBV2 to TRBJ1-6; TRBD1 agrees at 8 bases. Germline V gene data show CDR1 as SNHLY and CDR2 as FYNNEI. The J segment lost 10 bases and the V segment lost 7 bases, leaving 12 bases of the junction unmatched. The CDR3 has 15 residues. The CDR3 DNA reads TGTGCCAGCATAACAGGACAGGGACAAGGGTCACCCCTCCACTTT. Translated, it gives CASITGQGQGSPLHF.

This clone came up a few times. The V call is TRBV29-1, the J call TRBJ2-6, with D perhaps matching TRBD2 (5 bases). The germline V gene encodes CDR1 SQVTM and CDR2 ANQGSEA. CDR3 length equals 16 residues. The germline V and J ends were trimmed by 7 bases and 0 bases, with 16 bases remaining between them. The CDR3 here is CSAYTDYNSGANVLTF. CDR3 sequence (DNA): TGCAGCGCCTACACCGACTATAACTCTGGGGCCAACGTCCTGACTTTC.

Notes on this clone: Other DNA sequences in this sample translate to the same CDR3. Written as DNA, the CDR3 is TGTGCCAGCAGCCGAGACAGCTACGAGCAGTACTTC. This translates into CASSRDSYEQYF. This chain connects TRBV2 to TRBJ2-7, with D perhaps matching TRBD1 (5 bases). This CDR3 region has 12 residues. CDR1 and CDR2 (germline): SNHLY, FYNNEI. Trimming cost V 6 bases and J 3 bases, with 9 bases left between them.

This clone was recorded a few times. The chain carries TRBV7-2 and TRBJ1-5; D perhaps matches TRBD1 (5 bases). Germline CDR1 and CDR2: SGHTA and FQGNSA. This CDR3 contains 15 residues. Deletions cut 0 bases from V and 4 bases from J, with 10 bases between. CDR3: CASSLAHQGNQPQHF. CDR3 sequence (DNA): TGTGCCAGCAGCTTAGCCCATCAGGGAAATCAGCCCCAGCATTTT.

The rearrangement joins TRBV19 to TRBJ2-7; TRBD1 aligns across 10 bases. There are 16 residues in the CDR3. With 5 bases clipped from V and 2 bases from J, the junction kept 9 bases outside the gene matches. Looked up from germline, CDR1 is LNHDA and CDR2 is SQIVND (reference sequence). This CDR3 reads CASSAAPGTGAYEQYF. CDR3 coding DNA: TGTGCCAGTAGTGCAGCACCCGGGACAGGGGCCTACGAGCAGTACTTC.

The chain combines TRBV27 with TRBJ1-5, with TRBD1 as a possible D gene (6 bases). CDR3 length equals 14 residues. Germline values: CDR1 MNHEY, CDR2 SMNVEV (reference sequence). The germline V and J ends were trimmed by 6 bases and 4 bases, with 13 bases remaining between them. CDR3 sequence (DNA): TGTGCCAGCAGCCGCACAGGGACAAATCAGCCCCAGCATTTT. Translation gives CASSRTGTNQPQHF.